Listed below are T cell receptor beta chains from one sample, sequenced in a study of T cells after yellow fever vaccination. TCRdb reanalysed the 5' RACE reads using MiXCR and keeps one entry per CDR3 protein. The top ten hold 14% to 15% of the sample, which has 620,000 or so distinct CDR3 sequences, around 12% seen once. Material: PBMCs, obtained on the day of the yellow fever booster vaccination. The receptors come from a man aged 25 to 40 who received the YFV17D yellow fever vaccine. CDR3s include the opening cysteine and the closing phenylalanine or tryptophan. D genes are given only for firm matches. Clone size is given for some rows only: seen once, a few or many times, or a class if the clone is expanded.

few	TRBV12-3/TRBV12-4	.	TRBJ2-1	TGTGCCAGCAGTTTTTGGGGAGTCCCCCTTTACAATGAGCAGTTCTTC	CASSFWGVPLYNEQFF
few	TRBV20-1	.	TRBJ1-5	TGCAGTGCTAGAGGGGCCTATAGCAATCAGCCCCAGCATTTT	CSARGAYSNQPQHF
few	TRBV7-9	TRBD1	TRBJ2-7	TGTGCCAGCAGCTTACCGGGACAGGGCGCTGAAGCGGAGTTC	CASSLPGQGAEAEF
.	TRBV7-2	.	TRBJ2-3	TGTGCCAGCAGCCCCTTCGCGGAGCTCACAGATACGCAGTATTTT	CASSPFAELTDTQYF
few	TRBV7-2	.	TRBJ2-5	TGTGCCAGCAGCCCGAGGACGGCGGAGACCCAGTACTTC	CASSPRTAETQYF
few	TRBV5-1	TRBD2	TRBJ2-5	TGCGCCAGCACCTCCCTGGGAGCGGGAGTTAATCGAGAGACCCAGTACTTC	CASTSLGAGVNRETQYF
few	TRBV10-3	.	TRBJ2-3	TGTGCCATCTACAGGGAGACGGAAGATACGCAGTATTTT	CAIYRETEDTQYF
.	TRBV4-3	.	TRBJ2-2	TGCGCCAGCAGCCAAGATGGGTACGGCGAGACCGGGGAGCTGTTTTTT	CASSQDGYGETGELFF
.	TRBV10-2	TRBD1	TRBJ1-4	TGCGCCAGCAGGGGGACAGGGGGCATCTTGTCTAATGAAAAACTGTTTTTT	CASRGTGGILSNEKLFF
.	TRBV7-2	.	TRBJ2-7	TGTGCCAGCAGCCAAATCGGCCTAGCTCCGAGCTCCTACGAGCAGTACTTC	CASSQIGLAPSSYEQYF
.	TRBV10-3	TRBD2	TRBJ2-5	TGTGCCATCTCCGGGACTAGCGGGAGTACAGAGTACTTC	CAISGTSGSTEYF
few	TRBV7-8	TRBD1	TRBJ1-6	TGTGCCAGCAGTTTCACGGGACAGAGCTCCTATAATTCACCCCTCCACTTT	CASSFTGQSSYNSPLHF
few	TRBV29-1	.	TRBJ2-7	TGCAGCGTTGAACTGGCGGCGAGGCCTCTCGAGCAGTACTTC	CSVELAARPLEQYF
many	TRBV20-1	TRBD2	TRBJ2-1	TGCAGTGCCGCTCCTCCTCCGGGACTAGCGGGAGGTGAGCAGTTCTTC	CSAAPPPGLAGGEQFF
.	TRBV10-2	TRBD1	TRBJ2-7	TGCGCCAGCTCCCCAACCTGGGGGGACAGGGACGGCCGGGAGCAGTACTTC	CASSPTWGDRDGREQYF
.	TRBV12-3/TRBV12-4	.	TRBJ2-2	TGTGCCAGCAGTTTGACGGGCCCGGGGACCGGGGAGCTGTTTTTT	CASSLTGPGTGELFF
few	TRBV20-1	.	TRBJ2-5	TGCAGTGCTAGTAATAACAGGGATTCGGGGACCCAGTACTTC	CSASNNRDSGTQYF
few	TRBV7-9	.	TRBJ2-1	TGTGCCAGCAGCTTGACTATCTCCTTGAGCTCCTACAATGAGCAGTTCTTC	CASSLTISLSSYNEQFF
.	TRBV4-3	.	TRBJ1-4	TGCGCCAGCAGCCAAGAGGGAACTAGAGGGGAAAAACTGTTTTTT	CASSQEGTRGEKLFF
.	TRBV3-1	.	TRBJ2-6	TGTGCCAGCAGCCAAGTCCTCTACTTTACATCAGGCCGGGCTGGGGCCAACGTCCTGACTTTC	CASSQVLYFTSGRAGANVLTF
.	TRBV5-1	.	TRBJ2-7	TGCGCCAGCAGCTTGCTAGGGGCAACCTACGAGCAGTACTTC	CASSLLGATYEQYF
few	TRBV27	TRBD1	TRBJ2-7	TGTGCCAGCAGCTATAGGACAGGGCGGGACGAGCAGTACTTC	CASSYRTGRDEQYF
.	TRBV28	.	TRBJ2-2	TGTGCCAGCAGCACACCCGGACACACCGGGGAGCTGTTTTTT	CASSTPGHTGELFF
.	TRBV19	.	TRBJ2-2	TGTGCCAGTAGTAAATCCAGCAACACCGGGGAGCTGTTTTTT	CASSKSSNTGELFF
.	TRBV14	TRBD2	TRBJ2-1	TGTGCCAGCAGCGGACTAGGGTCCTACAATGAGCAGTTCTTC	CASSGLGSYNEQFF
.	TRBV30	.	TRBJ1-2	TGTGCGTACACAGGGCTCGGCTATGGCTACACCTTC	CAYTGLGYGYTF
.	TRBV9	.	TRBJ2-2	TGTGCCAGCAGCTCCAGGCTAGGGGTGAACACCGGGGAGCTGTTTTTT	CASSSRLGVNTGELFF
.	TRBV2	.	TRBJ2-2	TGTGCCAGCCTAAGGGGGGGCCGCACCGGGGAGCTGTTTTTT	CASLRGGRTGELFF
.	TRBV10-2	TRBD2	TRBJ2-1	TGCGCCAGTAGTGGTCTAGCGGGAGCGCGGCGGCACACCTACAATGAGCAGTTCTTC	CASSGLAGARRHTYNEQFF
few	TRBV11-2	TRBD1	TRBJ2-1	TGTGCCAGCAGCTTAGTGGGCGGTGGAACAGGGGCTTTCAATGAGCAGTTCTTC	CASSLVGGGTGAFNEQFF
few	TRBV6-5	.	TRBJ1-1	TGTGCCAGCAGTTACTCGGGAGGCACGAACACTGAAGCTTTCTTT	CASSYSGGTNTEAFF
many	TRBV20-1	TRBD2	TRBJ2-5	TGCAGTGCTGGCCTAGCGGGAGGGCGGCAAGAGACCCAGTACTTC	CSAGLAGGRQETQYF
.	TRBV5-1	.	TRBJ2-6	TGCGCCAGCAGCTTGCTTCCTGGGGCCAACGTCCTGACTTTC	CASSLLPGANVLTF
few	TRBV10-3	.	TRBJ2-5	TGTGCCATCAGTGGGGTTACTCAAGAGACCCAGTACTTC	CAISGVTQETQYF
.	TRBV20-1	TRBD2	TRBJ2-5	TGCAGTGCTAGAGCCCCTAGCGGGAGGGTCCGGGGCGGGGAGACCCAGTACTTC	CSARAPSGRVRGGETQYF
.	TRBV25-1	.	TRBJ2-7	TGTGCCAGCAGTGGGGTGCGTACAAAGTCGAGCTCCTACGAGCAGTACTTC	CASSGVRTKSSSYEQYF
many	TRBV21-1	.	TRBJ2-7	TGTGCCAGCATCTCGGACAGGGCCGACTACGAGCAGTACTTC	CASISDRADYEQYF
many	TRBV12-3/TRBV12-4	.	TRBJ2-1	TGTGCCAGCAGCTCCCGGGGGTACAATGAGCAGTTCTTC	CASSSRGYNEQFF
few	TRBV7-8	.	TRBJ2-5	TGTGCCAGCAGCTTAGACGTGGGCCAGTACTTC	CASSLDVGQYF
.	TRBV7-9	TRBD2	TRBJ2-5	TGTGCCAGCAGCCATCGGGCTAGCGGGAAAGAGACCCAGTACTTC	CASSHRASGKETQYF
few	TRBV20-1	TRBD1	TRBJ2-7	TGCAGTGCTGTCCGGGACAGGGAGGGCGAGCAGTACTTC	CSAVRDREGEQYF
.	TRBV7-6	TRBD2	TRBJ2-1	TGTGCCAGCAGCTTATCTACTAGCGGGGTCAGCTCCTACAATGAGCAGTTCTTC	CASSLSTSGVSSYNEQFF
few	TRBV19	TRBD1	TRBJ1-2	TGTGCCAGTACTTGGACAGGCGACTATGGCTACACCTTC	CASTWTGDYGYTF
.	TRBV28	TRBD1	TRBJ2-1	TGTGCCAGCAGCCGAACAGGGGGAGGCGATGAGCAGTTCTTC	CASSRTGGGDEQFF
few	TRBV5-1	TRBD2	TRBJ2-1	TGCGCCAGCAGCAGGGGCGGGAGTGGTAATGAGCAGTTCTTC	CASSRGGSGNEQFF
.	TRBV29-1	.	TRBJ2-5	TGCAGCGTTGAGGGACGGGCGGAGACCCAGTACTTC	CSVEGRAETQYF
.	TRBV29-1	.	TRBJ1-2	TGCAGCGTTGCTATGGGGAATGGCTACACCTTC	CSVAMGNGYTF
.	TRBV5-1	TRBD1	TRBJ2-5	TGCGCCAGCAGCCAAGGGGGCATACAAGAGACCCAGTACTTC	CASSQGGIQETQYF
.	TRBV20-1	.	TRBJ2-1	TGCTGTGCTAGACCCCACCACAAGTCCGGAACGGGTGAGCAGTTCTTC	CCARPHHKSGTGEQFF
.	TRBV20-1	TRBD2	TRBJ2-5	TGCAGTGCTCATACTGGACTAGCGGGAGGTCAAGAGACCCAGTACTTC	CSAHTGLAGGQETQYF
.	TRBV30	.	TRBJ2-5	TGTGCCTGGGCTGGATTTTGGGGCTCAATAGGGGAGACCCAGTACTTC	CAWAGFWGSIGETQYF
.	TRBV7-2	.	TRBJ2-1	TGTGCCAGCAGCTATAGACGGTACAATGAGCAGTTCTTC	CASSYRRYNEQFF
.	TRBV30	.	TRBJ2-1	TGTGCCTGGAGTGTAGCCAATGAGCAGTTCTTC	CAWSVANEQFF
few	TRBV5-1	.	TRBJ2-1	TGCGCCAGCAGCTTGGAGGGGTTGCGGAATGAGCAGTTCTTC	CASSLEGLRNEQFF
.	TRBV19	TRBD1	TRBJ1-1	TGTGCCAGTAGTGTCGACAGGGGCATAAACACTGAAGCTTTCTTT	CASSVDRGINTEAFF